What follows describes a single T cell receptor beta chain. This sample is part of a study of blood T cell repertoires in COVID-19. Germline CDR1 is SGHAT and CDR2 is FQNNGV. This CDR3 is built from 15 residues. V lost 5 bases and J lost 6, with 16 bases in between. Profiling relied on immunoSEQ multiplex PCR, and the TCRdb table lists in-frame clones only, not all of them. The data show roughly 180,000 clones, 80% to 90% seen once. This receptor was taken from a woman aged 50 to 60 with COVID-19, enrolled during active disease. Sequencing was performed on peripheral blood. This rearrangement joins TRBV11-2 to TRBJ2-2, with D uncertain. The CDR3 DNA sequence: TGTGCCAGCAGCCTAGTCCGAGGTAGACCCGGGGAGCTGTTTTTT. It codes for CASSLVRGRPGELFF.